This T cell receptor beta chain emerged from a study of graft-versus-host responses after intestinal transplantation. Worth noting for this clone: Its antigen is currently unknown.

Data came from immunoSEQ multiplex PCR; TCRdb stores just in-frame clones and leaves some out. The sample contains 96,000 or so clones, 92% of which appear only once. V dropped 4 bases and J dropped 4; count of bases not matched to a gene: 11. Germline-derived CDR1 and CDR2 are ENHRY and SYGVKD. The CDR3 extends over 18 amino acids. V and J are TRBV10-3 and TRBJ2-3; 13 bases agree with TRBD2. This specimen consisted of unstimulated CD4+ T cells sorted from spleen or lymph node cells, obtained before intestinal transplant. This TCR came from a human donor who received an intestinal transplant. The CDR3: CAISATTSGGTFSDTQYF. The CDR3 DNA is TGTGCCATCAGTGCGACGACTAGCGGGGGGACTTTCTCAGATACGCAGTATTTT.